This T cell receptor beta chain was sequenced in a study of cytomegalovirus exposure and HLA in healthy donors. About this clone itself: The antigen is unknown.

Points from the study as a whole: According to the study, some 160 TCR beta chains were cytomegalovirus-associated.

Germline assignment: CDR1 SGHRS and CDR2 YFSETQ. V trimming: 4 bases; J trimming: 2 bases; junction bases outside the gene matches: 5. The length of the CDR3 is 14 residues. This PCR relied on a set of 60 Vbeta primers and 13 Jbeta primers. Sequencing was performed with immunoSEQ multiplex PCR; in TCRdb, only in-frame clones are kept and a portion is missing. The table lists roughly 110,000 clones, about 70% of them singletons. The specimen was PBMCs. The chain is built from TRBV5-1 and TRBJ1-2, with TRBD1 matching over 7 bases. This receptor was taken from a woman in her forties or fifties in good health and CMV-seropositive. CDR3 protein: CASSLGTENYGYTF. As DNA, the CDR3 is TGCGCCAGCAGCCTCGGGACAGAAAACTATGGCTACACCTTC.